This entry concerns a single TCR beta chain. Its specificity is not known. This sample stems from a study of Ad26.COV2.S vaccination and SARS-CoV-2 variants. Findings and caveats of the study: It was reported that spike-specific CD8+ and CD4+ T cell responses were substantially broad after vaccination.

Some clones are missing from TCRdb's copy, which holds only in-frame ones; the method was immunoSEQ multiplex PCR. The sample records some 180,000 clones, around 85% being singletons. This material consisted of peripheral blood, taken after recovery from COVID-19. The receptor's source is a human donor who had recovered from COVID-19.

DNA for the CDR3: TGTGCCAGCAGTGAGGGGACACTTATTAGAGAGCAGTACTTC. Its protein product is CASSEGTLIREQYF. The V gene is TRBV2, the J gene TRBJ2-7, with D possibly being TRBD1 (6 bases). V shed 3 bases and J shed 7 bases, with 16 bases lying between them. From germline, CDR1 is SNHLY and CDR2 FYNNEI. The CDR3 is made up of 14 amino acids.